This entry describes one T cell receptor beta chain. Original handling: Estimation of nucleated cell counts relied on the amplification of reference gene primers. Profiled with immunoSEQ multiplex PCR; TCRdb holds only in-frame clones, not every one. V and J calls and clone size come straight from that table; D and trimming were deduced from the DNA. The data contain some 96,000 clones, 70% to 90% of them seen just once; the ten biggest clones take up around an eighth. Germline lookup yields CDR1 SNHLY and CDR2 FYNNEI. V gave up 5 bases and J gave up 4 bases; unmatched junction bases: 6. The CDR3 covers 15 residues. The sample comes from a study of blood T cell repertoires in COVID-19. As for the study in general: Sites in the United States, Italy and Spain provided acute and convalescent COVID-19 samples. PBMCs, B-cell-depleted T cells, or T cells were the source of the cDNA or gDNA that made up the material.

The clonotype was recovered from a man between 50 and 59 years old with active or convalescent COVID-19. Sequencing was done on a sample of peripheral blood. This chain joins TRBV2 and TRBJ1-4, with 8 bases lining up with TRBD1. The CDR3 is CASSQPGQVNEKLFF. The CDR3 DNA reads TGTGCCAGCAGTCAACCGGGACAGGTTAATGAAAAACTGTTTTTT.